A selection of T cell receptor beta chains follows, all from one sample in a study of T cells in Graves' hyperthyroidism and ophthalmopathy. TCRdb independently ran MiXCR on the multiplex PCR reads; one entry per CDR3 protein. The sample lists a few hundred thousand distinct CDR3 sequences, 15% to 19% occurring once. Input material: blood. The source is a woman under 40 with Graves' hyperthyroidism. CDR3s include the opening cysteine and the closing phenylalanine or tryptophan. Each record gives: V gene, clone size, CDR3 protein. Part of the rows lack a size; the others show once, few, many or a class for expanded clones.

V gene: TRBV7-9; clone size: few; CDR3 protein: CASSGGQGEWTEAFF
V gene: TRBV29-1; clone size: -; CDR3 protein: CSAYSSNEQFF
V gene: TRBV27; clone size: -; CDR3 protein: CASSPKGLLNQPQHF
V gene: TRBV20-1; clone size: few; CDR3 protein: CSAREVGPSAVYEQYF
V gene: TRBV7-9; clone size: -; CDR3 protein: CASSLGQGMYQPQHF
V gene: TRBV6-1; clone size: few; CDR3 protein: CASIGGPNTEAFF
V gene: TRBV7-6; clone size: many; CDR3 protein: CASSTPSGSTDTQYF
V gene: TRBV6-6; clone size: many; CDR3 protein: CASSYGGRGRETQYF
V gene: TRBV2; clone size: many; CDR3 protein: CASKMAGFVTNEKLFF
V gene: TRBV24-1; clone size: many; CDR3 protein: CATSRPNTDTQYF
V gene: TRBV12-3/TRBV12-4; clone size: few; CDR3 protein: CASSLVWTGGGSEAFF
V gene: TRBV10-3; clone size: few; CDR3 protein: CATQQTSGTDTQYF